One and the same sample provided the 19 T cell receptor beta chains below, sequenced in a study of T cell responses to AZD1222 COVID-19 vaccine. Produced via immunoSEQ multiplex PCR; TCRdb's table is partial and in-frame only. The data show 120,000 to 150,000 clones, approximately 91% seen once. The sample consisted of peripheral blood, taken on day 0 of AZD1222 vaccination. These receptor sequences come from an adult in good health.

The chain is built from TRBV28 and TRBJ1-2, with D unresolved. Germline CDR1 MDHEN, CDR2 SYDVKM. The CDR3 sequence is 13 residues long. Trimming pared 8 bases from V and 8 bases from J, leaving 18 bases between. This CDR3 reads CASGPISKGGYTF. Written as DNA, the CDR3 is TGTGCCAGCGGACCGATTTCTAAAGGAGGCTACACCTTC.

This chain joins TRBV24-1 and TRBJ1-5; TRBD1 might be the D (5 bases). The germline V gene has CDR1 KGHDR and CDR2 SFDVKD. V gave up 3 bases and J gave up 5 bases, with 10 bases separating them. The CDR3 extends over 14 amino acids. The CDR3 is CATSDTGTDQPQHF. The CDR3 coding sequence is TGTGCCACCAGTGATACCGGGACCGATCAGCCCCAGCATTTT.

The V call is TRBV19, the J call TRBJ1-3, with 9 bases identical to TRBD1. The CDR3 is 18 residues long. Germline V gene sequence: CDR1 LNHDA, CDR2 SQIVND (reference sequence). Trimming at V came to 4 bases and at J to 4 bases, leaving 14 bases not matched to a gene. The chain's CDR3 is CASSRFRDRAKFGNTIYF. The CDR3, as DNA: TGTGCCAGTAGTAGATTCCGGGACAGGGCAAAGTTCGGAAACACCATATATTTT.

This chain joins TRBV6-5 and TRBJ2-7, with D tentatively TRBD1 (5 bases). Germline CDR1 is MNHEY and CDR2 is SVGAGI. Trimming took 6 bases from V and 4 from J, leaving 16 bases between them. This CDR3 contains 14 residues. CDR3 region: CASRPRQGRYEQYF. The DNA of the CDR3 is TGTGCCAGCAGGCCCCGTCAGGGTCGGTACGAGCAGTACTTC.

This chain connects TRBV4-1 to TRBJ2-7; D possibly matches TRBD1 or TRBD2 (7 bases each). Germline lookup yields CDR1 MGHRA and CDR2 YSYEKL. The V end lost 4 bases, the J end lost 2 bases, and 12 bases lay between the germline ends. The CDR3 totals 14 residues. The CDR3 spells CASSPRGGTYEQYF. CDR3 bases: TGCGCCAGCAGCCCCAGGGGGGGGACCTACGAGCAGTACTTC.

About this clone itself: Other DNA sequences within the sample encode an identical CDR3. V is TRBV2 and J is TRBJ2-7; no reliable D call. Trimming took off 4 bases at V and 2 bases at J, with 6 bases between the two ends. This CDR3 spans 12 amino acids. Germline V gene lookup returns CDR1 SNHLY and CDR2 FYNNEI. The DNA of the CDR3 is TGTGCCAGCAGTGTTGGCACCTACGAGCAGTACTTC. Translation gives CASSVGTYEQYF.

The V call is TRBV24-1, the J call TRBJ2-1; 8 nucleotides match TRBD2. Germline V gene lookup returns CDR1 KGHDR and CDR2 SFDVKD. The CDR3 covers 12 residues. With V trimmed by 5 bases and J by 7 bases, 0 bases remained unmatched. The CDR3 DNA reads TGTGCCACCAGTGGCGGGGGGAATGAGCAGTTCTTC. Its protein is CATSGGGNEQFF.

V is TRBV2 and J is TRBJ1-2, with 8 nucleotides matching TRBD1. Trimming took 6 bases from V and 0 from J; bases not matched to a gene: 15. CDR1 and CDR2 from the germline V gene are SNHLY and FYNNEI. This CDR3 spans 18 amino acids. The CDR3 loop reads CASSDGQGKPPSNYGYTF. CDR3 DNA sequence: TGTGCCAGCAGCGATGGACAGGGAAAACCTCCTTCTAACTATGGCTACACCTTC.

The V and J genes are TRBV2 and TRBJ1-2; D ambiguous. Trimming shortened V by 10 bases and J by 4 bases, and 19 bases separated the two germline ends. This CDR3 contains 14 residues. Germline CDR1 is SNHLY and CDR2 is FYNNEI. The CDR3 nucleotides are TGTGCCAACCCCCCGAATTCGAATAGCTATGGCTACACCTTC. This translates into CANPPNSNSYGYTF.

The gene calls are TRBV29-1 and TRBJ2-3; 9 positions agree with TRBD1. CDR3 size: 14 residues. CDR1 is SQVTM, CDR2 ANQGSEA, per germline. V lost 4 bases, J lost 3 bases, and 5 bases stayed unmatched. As DNA, the CDR3 is TGCAGCGTTGGGAGACAGGGGGGTACAGATACGCAGTATTTT. It specifies CSVGRQGGTDTQYF.

This chain uses TRBV9 with TRBJ2-7, with D possibly TRBD1 on 8 matching bases. V was clipped by 0 bases and J by 5 bases, with 15 bases between them. Germline CDR1 SGDLS, CDR2 YYNGEE. The CDR3 runs to 15 residues. In DNA form, the CDR3 reads TGTGCCAGCAGCGTAGCTAGCGGACAGGGTGACGAGCAGTACTTC. Its translation is CASSVASGQGDEQYF.

The rearrangement uses TRBV4-1 and TRBJ1-6; D remains unclear. This CDR3 spans 14 amino acids. In germline, CDR1 is MGHRA, CDR2 YSYEKL. The ends were cut back, 2 bases at V and 10 bases at J, with 12 bases in the middle. DNA of the CDR3: TGCGCCAGCAGCCAACGGACGCGGGAATCACCCCTCCACTTT. It translates to CASSQRTRESPLHF.

This chain joins TRBV5-6 and TRBJ2-3, with D tentatively TRBD2 (6 bases). With 1 base removed from V and 0 bases from J, the gap between germline ends came to 12 bases. CDR3 length equals 16 residues. Germline CDR1 reads SGHDT; CDR2 reads YYEEEE. This CDR3 reads CASSLFAGTSTDTQYF. The CDR3 bases are TGTGCCAGCAGCTTGTTTGCCGGGACTAGCACAGATACGCAGTATTTT.

The chain uses TRBV29-1 and TRBJ2-2, with D tentatively TRBD1 (6 bases). The V gene's germline CDR1 is SQVTM and CDR2 ANQGSEA. The CDR3 covers 15 residues. As DNA, the CDR3 is TGCACAGCGTTGGGGGAAGGGGGAGTCCCCGGGGAGCTGTTTTTT. Its translation: CTALGEGGVPGELFF.

DNA of the CDR3: TGTGCCAGCAGCCCGGGACGAAGTGGCTACACCTTC. Its translation is CASSPGRSGYTF. The V call is TRBV2, the J call TRBJ1-2, with D perhaps TRBD1 (5 bases). This CDR3 is 12 amino acids long. Germline V gene sequence: CDR1 SNHLY, CDR2 FYNNEI. Trimming cost V 6 bases and J 7 bases, with 12 bases left between them.

The chain carries TRBV30 and TRBJ2-1; TRBD2 matches at 7 bases. V shed 4 bases, J shed 9 bases, and the junction held 9 bases outside the gene matches. Germline CDR1 and CDR2: GTSNPN and SVGIG (reference sequence). The CDR3 consists of 13 residues. CDR3 protein: CAWKEWGGSEQFF. In DNA form, the CDR3 reads TGTGCCTGGAAGGAATGGGGGGGTAGTGAGCAGTTCTTC. The whole variable domain, filled in from reference TRBV30 and TRBJ2-1, reads SQTIHQWPATLVQPVGSPLSLECTVEGTSNPNLYWYRQAAGRGLQLLFYSVGIGQISSEVPQNLSASRPQDRQFILSSKKLLLSDSGFYLCAWKEWGGSEQFFGPGTRLTVL.

The chain uses TRBV7-9 and TRBJ2-2, with 8 bases lining up with TRBD2. Trimming at V came to 5 bases and at J to 7 bases, leaving 9 bases not matched to a gene. The CDR3 contains 15 residues. CDR1 is SEHNR and CDR2 is FQNEAQ in the germline V gene (reference sequence). This chain's CDR3 is CASSLDGTSDGELFF. DNA of the CDR3: TGTGCCAGCAGCCTAGACGGGACTAGTGACGGGGAGCTGTTTTTT.

J is TRBJ1-2 and V is TRBV11-2; D call uncertain. Trimming removed 4 bases from V and 6 bases from J, with 27 bases in between. Germline values: CDR1 SGHAT, CDR2 FQNNGV. This CDR3 region has 18 residues. CDR3 nucleotides: TGTGCCAGCAGCTCCCCTCTAGGTACAGCTCCGACCAAGGATGGCTACACCTTC. Residues: CASSSPLGTAPTKDGYTF. The full variable domain, its missing parts supplied by reference TRBV11-2 and TRBJ1-2, is EAGVAQSPRYKIIEKRQSVAFWCNPISGHATLYWYQQILGQGPKLLIQFQNNGVVDDSQLPKDRFSAERLKGVDSTLKIQPAKLEDSAVYLCASSSPLGTAPTKDGYTFGSGTRLTVV.

V gene TRBV7-8 combines with J gene TRBJ2-7; D assignment may be TRBD1 or TRBD2 (6 bases each). The germline V and J ends were trimmed by 1 base and 5 bases, with 18 bases remaining between them. The CDR3 is made up of 16 amino acids. Germline V gene data show CDR1 as SGHVS and CDR2 as FQNEAQ. The CDR3 loop reads CASSLGMGQGRNEQYF. Written as DNA, the CDR3 is TGTGCCAGCAGCTTAGGGATGGGGCAGGGGAGGAACGAGCAGTACTTC.